One and the same sample provided the 18 T cell receptor beta chains below, sequenced in a study of T cell repertoires in cytomegalovirus infection. TCRdb processed the reads anew with MiXCR; each CDR3 protein has one entry. The profile covers about 250,000 distinct CDR3 sequences, with 9% to 15% appearing a single time and approximately 1.8% taken by the ten largest. Sequencing input: PBMCs. Source of these receptors: a human donor in good health (CMV status not recorded). Some clones in this sample may be carry-over from other donors' samples.

The sample holds many counts of this clonotype. The chain links TRBV29-1 to TRBJ2-7, with D possibly being TRBD1 (6 bases). V was clipped by 4 bases and J by 3 bases, with 7 bases between them. The CDR3 consists of 11 residues. CDR1 is SQVTM and CDR2 is ANQGSEA in the germline V gene. CDR3 sequence reads: CSVGTDYEQYF. The DNA of the CDR3 is TGCAGCGTTGGGACAGACTACGAGCAGTACTTC.

This clonotype showed up just a few times. In DNA form, the CDR3 reads TGCAGTGCCGATACAATGGACGGCTTACAAGAGACCCAGTACTTC. Protein product: CSADTMDGLQETQYF. This chain links TRBV20-1 with TRBJ2-5; D gene uncertain. Deletions cut 6 bases from V and 2 bases from J, with 19 bases between. The length of the CDR3 is 15 residues. Germline V gene sequence: CDR1 DFQATT, CDR2 SNEGSKA (reference sequence).

This clonotype showed up many times. This sequence joins TRBV6-2 or TRBV6-3 and TRBJ2-3; 9 bases are a match to TRBD1. The V segment lost 6 bases and the J segment 4 bases; nucleotides outside the gene matches: 5. The CDR3 runs 14 residues. Germline CDR1 MNHEY, CDR2 SVGEGT. The CDR3 region is CASSRDRVADTQYF. CDR3 in DNA: TGTGCCAGCAGCCGGGACAGGGTGGCAGATACGCAGTATTTT.

This chain connects TRBV5-1 to TRBJ1-6; 7 nucleotides line up with TRBD1. The V gene's germline CDR1 is SGHRS and CDR2 YFSETQ. This CDR3 contains 14 residues. V shed 6 bases, J shed 5 bases, and the junction held 5 bases outside the gene matches. The CDR3 sequence: CASNRGADNSPLHF. CDR3 DNA sequence: TGCGCCAGCAACAGGGGAGCGGATAATTCACCCCTCCACTTT.

The V call is TRBV10-3, the J call TRBJ1-2; a possible D gene is TRBD1 (6 bases). Trimming shortened V by 3 bases and J by 4 bases, and 15 bases separated the two germline ends. The V gene's germline CDR1 is ENHRY and CDR2 SYGVKD. This CDR3 is built from 15 residues. In DNA form, the CDR3 reads TGTGCCATCAGTGATTCGGACAGTGCAGTCTATGGCTACACCTTC. Its protein is CAISDSDSAVYGYTF.

This clonotype was recorded a few times. V usage is TRBV7-2 and J usage is TRBJ2-3, with D uncertain. CDR1 and CDR2 from the germline V gene are SGHTA and FQGNSA. This CDR3 spans 11 amino acids. Trimming left V 4 bases short and J 9 bases short, with 8 bases between. This CDR3 reads CASSSGGTQYF. The CDR3, as DNA: TGTGCCAGCAGCTCCGGCGGCACGCAGTATTTT. Variable domain in full (rest from reference TRBV7-2 and TRBJ2-3): GAGVSQSPSNKVTEKGKDVELRCDPISGHTALYWYRQSLGQGLEFLIYFQGNSAPDKSGLPSDRFSAERTGGSVSTLTIQRTQQEDSAVYLCASSSGGTQYFGPGTRLTVL.

The chain employs TRBV7-2 and TRBJ2-7, with 9 nucleotides matching TRBD2. This CDR3 comprises 16 residues. CDR1 is SGHTA, CDR2 FQGNSA, per germline. J was trimmed by 4 bases and V by 1 base; bases with no gene match: 8. CDR3 DNA: TGTGCCAGCAGCTTAGGAGCTAGCGGGATGAAATACGAGCAGTACTTC. Translating it yields CASSLGASGMKYEQYF.

This chain joins TRBV4-2 and TRBJ2-1; D is uncertain. V was cut by 2 bases and J by 5 bases, with 13 bases left in between. The CDR3 extends over 15 amino acids. The germline CDR1 and CDR2 sequences are LGHNA and YNFKEQ. CDR3 DNA sequence: TGTGCCAGCAGCCAAATAAGGGCTATTAACAATGAGCAGTTCTTC. Translation gives CASSQIRAINNEQFF.

This clonotype occurred many times. This rearrangement joins TRBV4-3 to TRBJ2-5, with D maybe TRBD2 (7 bases). CDR3 length: 16 amino acids. V was cut by 4 bases and J by 3 bases, with 18 bases left in between. In germline, CDR1 is LGHNA, CDR2 YSLEER. The DNA of the CDR3 is TGCGCCAGCAGCCTTACTCTAGGGGGGGGAGAAGAGACCCAGTACTTC. As protein: CASSLTLGGGEETQYF.

Comment on this clonotype: The junction shows a germline mismatch at one end, possibly a read error. The chain has TRBV4-2 and TRBJ2-2; possibly TRBD1 for D (6 bases). The germline gives CDR1 LGHNA, CDR2 YNFKEQ. The CDR3 totals 17 residues. The CDR3 spells CASSQDRQGWSTGVLFF. CDR3 coding DNA: TGTGCCAGCAGCCAAGATCGTCAGGGGTGGAGCACCGGGGTGCTGTTTTTT.

The chain is built from TRBV28 and TRBJ1-5, with D possibly matching TRBD1 (6 bases). Germline V CDR1 and CDR2: MDHEN, SYDVKM. The CDR3 runs to 13 residues. Trimming took off 7 bases at V and 6 bases at J, with 13 bases between the two ends. This chain's CDR3 is CASTHRVGQPQHF. CDR3 DNA sequence: TGTGCCAGCACTCACAGGGTTGGTCAGCCCCAGCATTTT.

Only a few counts were recorded for this clonotype. Here the CDR3 reads CSARGGSGLSSYNEQFF. The CDR3 nucleotides are TGCAGTGCTAGAGGGGGTAGCGGGTTGAGCTCCTACAATGAGCAGTTCTTC. V gene TRBV20-1 combines with J gene TRBJ2-1; 7 bases align to TRBD2. CDR1 is DFQATT, CDR2 SNEGSKA, per germline (reference sequence). The CDR3 is made up of 17 amino acids. V gave up 1 base and J gave up 0 bases; unmatched junction bases: 9.

This clonotype was observed at least ten times. J is TRBJ2-7 and V is TRBV7-9; D is unresolved. The CDR3 is 14 residues long. Germline values: CDR1 SEHNR, CDR2 FQNEAQ (reference sequence). Trimming stripped 1 base from V and 1 base from J, with 8 bases between. The CDR3 DNA sequence: TGTGCCAGCAGCTTAGGGGCCAGGTCCTACGAGCAGTACTTC. Translation gives CASSLGARSYEQYF.

This clonotype came up many times. The chain carries TRBV7-2 and TRBJ1-2, with a tentative D call TRBD1 (6 bases). CDR3 size: 16 residues. Germline CDR1 and CDR2: SGHTA and FQGNSA. Trimming stripped 4 bases from V and 4 bases from J, with 19 bases between. The CDR3: CASSSRTTGPIYGYTF. Written as DNA, the CDR3 is TGTGCCAGCAGCTCCCGTACGACAGGACCGATCTATGGCTACACCTTC.

This clonotype has more than one count but fewer than ten. The rearrangement joins TRBV6-2 or TRBV6-3 to TRBJ2-7; D possibly corresponds to TRBD1 (5 bases). Deletions cut 7 bases from V and 4 bases from J, with 8 bases between. The CDR3 runs 11 residues. Germline-derived CDR1 and CDR2 are MNHEY and SVGEGT. The CDR3 nucleotides are TGTGCCAGCACCAAGGGGTACGAGCAGTACTTC. This translates into CASTKGYEQYF.

This clonotype was detected many times. This chain links TRBV15 with TRBJ2-4, with 8 bases fitting TRBD2. This CDR3 is built from 18 residues. V gave up 1 base and J gave up 1 base; unmatched junction bases: 9. CDR1 LNHNV and CDR2 YYDKDF come from the germline V gene (reference sequence). CDR3 coding DNA: TGTGCCACCAGCAGAGTCCTCGGGGGGGCTGCGGCCAAAAACATTCAGTACTTC. Translated: CATSRVLGGAAAKNIQYF.

This clonotype was seen many times. The chain's CDR3 is CASSPGTSGGRSYEQYF. The DNA for the CDR3 is TGTGCCAGCAGCCCCGGGACTAGCGGGGGTCGTTCCTACGAGCAGTACTTC. The gene calls are TRBV5-4 and TRBJ2-7, with 14 bases identical to TRBD2. This CDR3 is built from 17 residues. The V gene's germline CDR1 is SGHNT and CDR2 YYREEE (reference sequence). The junction had 7 bases not matched to a gene; V was cut back by 4 bases and J by 1 base.

The chain carries TRBV9 and TRBJ1-2; perhaps TRBD1 as D (5 bases). Germline loops: CDR1 SGDLS, CDR2 YYNGEE. V was pared by 1 base and J by 3 bases, with 22 bases between. The CDR3 consists of 18 residues. The CDR3 region is CASSVRGQGRGTDYGYTF. The CDR3 DNA is TGTGCCAGCAGCGTACGAGGGCAGGGAAGGGGTACTGACTATGGCTACACCTTC. Supplemented by reference TRBV9 and TRBJ1-2, the full variable domain reads DSGVTQTPKHLITATGQRVTLRCSPRSGDLSVYWYQQSLDQGLQFLIQYYNGEERAKGNILERFSAQQFPDLHSELNLSSLELGDSALYFCASSVRGQGRGTDYGYTFGSGTRLTVV.